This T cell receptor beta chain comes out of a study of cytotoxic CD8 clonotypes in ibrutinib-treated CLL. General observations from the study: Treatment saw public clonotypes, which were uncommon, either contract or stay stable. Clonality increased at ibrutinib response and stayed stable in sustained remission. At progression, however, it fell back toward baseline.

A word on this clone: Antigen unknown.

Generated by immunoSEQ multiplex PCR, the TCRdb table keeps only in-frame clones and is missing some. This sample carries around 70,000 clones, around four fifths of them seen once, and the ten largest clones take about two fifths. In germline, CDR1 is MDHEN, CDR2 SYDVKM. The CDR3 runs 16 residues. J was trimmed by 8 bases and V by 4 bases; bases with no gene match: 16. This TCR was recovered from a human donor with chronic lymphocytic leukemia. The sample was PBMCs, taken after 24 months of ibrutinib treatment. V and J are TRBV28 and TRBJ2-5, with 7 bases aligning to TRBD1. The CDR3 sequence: CASSSLTGARLGTQYF. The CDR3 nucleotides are TGTGCCAGCAGTTCACTCACAGGGGCCCGCCTGGGAACCCAGTACTTC.